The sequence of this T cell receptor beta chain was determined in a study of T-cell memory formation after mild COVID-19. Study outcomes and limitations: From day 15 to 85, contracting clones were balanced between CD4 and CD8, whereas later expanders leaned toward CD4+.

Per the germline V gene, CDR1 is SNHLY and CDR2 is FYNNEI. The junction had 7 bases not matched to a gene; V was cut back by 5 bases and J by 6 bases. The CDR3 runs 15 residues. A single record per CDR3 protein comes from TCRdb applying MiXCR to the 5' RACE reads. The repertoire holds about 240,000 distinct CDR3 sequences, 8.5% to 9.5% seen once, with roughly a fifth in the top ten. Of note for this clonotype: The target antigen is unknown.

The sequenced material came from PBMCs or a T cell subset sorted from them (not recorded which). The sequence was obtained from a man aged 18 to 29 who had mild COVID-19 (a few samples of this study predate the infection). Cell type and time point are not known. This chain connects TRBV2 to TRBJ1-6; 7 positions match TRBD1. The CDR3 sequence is CASSLRGQTNSPLHF. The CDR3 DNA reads TGTGCCAGCAGTCTGAGGGGACAGACTAATTCACCCCTCCACTTT.